The 22 T cell receptor beta chains below all came from one sample that was sequenced in a study of T cell repertoires in cytomegalovirus infection. TCRdb reprocessed the reads via MiXCR and lists one record per CDR3 protein. The sample contains around 240,000 distinct CDR3 sequences, over 20% of which appear only once. The sample was CD8+ T cells from PBMCs. All receptors come from a human donor in good health (CMV status not recorded). Some clones in this sample may be carry-over from other donors' samples.

This clonotype came up a few times. This rearrangement joins TRBV13 to TRBJ2-7; the D gene could be TRBD1 or TRBD2 (5 bases each). Trimming stripped 5 bases from V and 7 bases from J, with 18 bases between. Per germline, CDR1 PRHDT and CDR2 FYEKMQ (reference sequence). The CDR3 runs 14 residues. DNA for the CDR3: TGTGCCAGCAGCGATAACGGGGCCCCGTTAGAGCAGTACTTC. Translation: CASSDNGAPLEQYF.

There are many counts of this clonotype. The chain uses TRBV2 and TRBJ2-7, with unresolved D. The germline CDR1 and CDR2 sequences are SNHLY and FYNNEI. V was pared by 7 bases and J by 0 bases, with 10 bases between. The CDR3 has 13 amino acids. CDR3 DNA sequence: TGTGCCAGCACGGAAGCCGACTCCTACGAGCAGTACTTC. Its translation is CASTEADSYEQYF.

This clonotype was seen many times. The CDR3 reads CASSPEAAEWSYEQYF. DNA of the CDR3: TGTGCCAGCAGCCCCGAGGCGGCGGAGTGGTCCTACGAGCAGTACTTC. The rearrangement links TRBV7-9 to TRBJ2-7, with unresolved D. V shed 5 bases and J shed 1 base, with 18 bases lying between them. This CDR3 is built from 16 residues. Germline CDR1 and CDR2: SEHNR and FQNEAQ (reference sequence).

This clonotype showed up just a few times. The genes are TRBV28 and TRBJ1-5; no clear D. The CDR3 is 15 amino acids. Germline assignment: CDR1 MDHEN and CDR2 SYDVKM. The V and J ends lost 3 bases and 1 base respectively, with 10 bases between them. The CDR3, as DNA: TGTGCCAGCAGTTTTTACACAGCGAGCAATCAGCCCCAGCATTTT. It translates to CASSFYTASNQPQHF.

This clonotype was recorded only once. The chain couples TRBV28 to TRBJ1-1; D gene uncertain. CDR3 length: 14 residues. Germline V gene data show CDR1 as MDHEN and CDR2 as SYDVKM. Trimming shortened V by 6 bases and J by 7 bases, and 18 bases separated the two germline ends. CDR3 residues: CASSPRRTPDEAFF. The CDR3 DNA follows: TGTGCCAGCAGCCCCAGACGCACGCCGGATGAAGCTTTCTTT.

In its sample, this clonotype was seen once. A read error may be the cause here, since a much bigger clone is one base away. This rearrangement joins TRBV7-2 to TRBJ1-5; 11 positions agree with TRBD1. This CDR3 contains 17 residues. CDR1 and CDR2 (germline): SGHTA, FQGNSA. The CDR3 nucleotides are TGTGCCAGCAGCTTAGGGCCGGGACAGGGGGTCAATCAGCCCCGGCATTTT. Translated: CASSLGPGQGVNQPRHF.

On this clonotype itself: A single base separates this from a much larger clone, so it may be a read error. The chain employs TRBV7-2 and TRBJ2-7; D ambiguous. Germline V gene data show CDR1 as SGHTA and CDR2 as FQGNSA. CDR3 size: 11 residues. This CDR3 reads CAGSLRYEQYF. DNA for the CDR3: TGTGCCGGCAGCTTACGCTACGAGCAGTACTTC. Complete variable domain (other parts from reference TRBV7-2 and TRBJ2-7): GAGVSQSPSNKVTEKGKDVELRCDPISGHTALYWYRQSLGQGLEFLIYFQGNSAPDKSGLPSDRFSAERTGGSVSTLTIQRTQQEDSAVYLCAGSLRYEQYFGPGTRLTVT.

The chain combines TRBV12-3 or TRBV12-4 with TRBJ2-2; the D is unclear. The V end lost 7 bases, the J end lost 3 bases, and 9 bases lay between the germline ends. This CDR3 region has 13 residues. The CDR3 DNA reads as TGTGCCAGCAAGGGCAGATACACCGGGGAGCTGTTTTTT. It encodes CASKGRYTGELFF.

J is TRBJ1-1 and V is TRBV20-1, with unresolved D. CDR1 DFQATT and CDR2 SNEGSKA come from the germline V gene (reference sequence). The V and J ends lost 0 bases and 1 base respectively, with 12 bases between them. The CDR3 is 15 amino acids. CDR3 sequence reads: CSARDLMGPNTEAFF. The CDR3, as DNA: TGCAGTGCTAGAGATCTTATGGGTCCGAACACTGAAGCTTTCTTT.

This clonotype turned up a few times. This rearrangement joins TRBV29-1 to TRBJ1-5; D is undetermined. V was clipped by 6 bases and J by 0 bases, with 12 bases between them. The germline V gene encodes CDR1 SQVTM and CDR2 ANQGSEA. This CDR3 is 14 amino acids long. CDR3 protein: CSVLLGDSNQPQHF. The CDR3 nucleotides are TGCAGCGTGCTCTTGGGAGATAGCAATCAGCCCCAGCATTTT. The entire variable domain, with the rest obtained from reference TRBV29-1 and TRBJ1-5, is as follows: SAVISQKPSRDICQRGTSLTIQCQVDSQVTMMFWYRQQPGQSLTLIATANQGSEATYESGFVIDKFPISRPNLTFSTLTVSNMSPEDSSIYLCSVLLGDSNQPQHFGDGTRLSIL.

This chain uses TRBV10-3 with TRBJ2-3; 8 bases line up with TRBD1. The CDR3 spans 15 residues. Per germline, CDR1 ENHRY and CDR2 SYGVKD. With 2 bases clipped from V and 7 bases from J, the junction kept 8 bases outside the gene matches. The CDR3 sequence is CAISEPLDRANTQYF. CDR3 coding DNA: TGTGCCATCAGTGAGCCGCTGGACAGGGCAAATACGCAGTATTTT.

The chain employs TRBV5-1 and TRBJ1-2; possibly TRBD1 for D (6 bases). Germline-derived CDR1 and CDR2 are SGHRS and YFSETQ. The CDR3 has 13 amino acids. V was clipped by 7 bases and J by 2 bases, with 12 bases between them. As DNA, the CDR3 is TGCGCCAGCGGAGGGGGAGTCAACTATGGCTACACCTTC. Translated, it gives CASGGGVNYGYTF.

This clonotype has only a few counts. V gene TRBV7-3 combines with J gene TRBJ2-1, with 11 bases identical to TRBD2. The CDR3 runs to 14 residues. With 6 bases clipped from V and 8 bases from J, the junction kept 6 bases outside the gene matches. Germline V gene sequence: CDR1 SGHTA, CDR2 FQGTGA. CDR3 amino acids: CASRRTSGGDEQFF. The CDR3 bases are TGTGCCAGCAGACGTACTAGCGGGGGTGATGAGCAGTTCTTC.

This clonotype turned up a few times. The chain has TRBV19 and TRBJ1-1; tentative D call: TRBD1 (6 bases). Germline lookup yields CDR1 LNHDA and CDR2 SQIVND (reference sequence). This CDR3 has 15 amino acids. Between the trimmed V and J ends, which lost 3 bases and 4 bases, there was a span of 15 bases. The CDR3 spells CASSMPDRGGTEAFF. In DNA, the CDR3 is TGTGCCAGTAGTATGCCGGACAGAGGAGGCACTGAAGCTTTCTTT.

This clonotype turned up a few times. The V and J genes are TRBV7-9 and TRBJ2-7, with D hard to call. The CDR3 sequence is 14 residues long. CDR1 SEHNR and CDR2 FQNEAQ come from the germline V gene (reference sequence). V was cut by 1 base and J by 3 bases, with 10 bases left in between. CDR3 sequence: CASSLVVDHYEQYF. As DNA, the CDR3 is TGTGCCAGCAGCTTAGTCGTGGACCACTACGAGCAGTACTTC.

This clonotype was counted between two and nine times. The V and J genes are TRBV9 and TRBJ2-2; D not resolved. The CDR3 is made up of 15 amino acids. Germline CDR1 and CDR2: SGDLS and YYNGEE. Trimming pared 0 bases from V and 0 bases from J, leaving 6 bases between. The CDR3 loop reads CASSVVGSNTGELFF. CDR3 bases: TGTGCCAGCAGCGTAGTGGGATCGAACACCGGGGAGCTGTTTTTT.

This chain connects TRBV6-2 or TRBV6-3 to TRBJ1-2, with 7 positions matching TRBD1. The CDR3 contains 13 residues. From germline, CDR1 is MNHEY and CDR2 SVGEGT. Germline trimming cut 8 bases from V and 3 bases from J; bases unmatched to any gene: 6. CDR3 sequence (DNA): TGTGCCAGCGGTCCAGGGGGTTACTATGGCTACACCTTC. It translates to CASGPGGYYGYTF.

This clonotype came up a few times. V gene TRBV7-6 combines with J gene TRBJ1-3, with a weak D call TRBD1 (5 bases). Trimming removed 5 bases from V and 4 bases from J, with 21 bases in between. The CDR3 has 17 residues. Germline V gives CDR1 SGHVS, CDR2 FNYEAQ. CDR3 sequence reads: CASSPWDGERVGNTIYF. For the CDR3, the DNA is TGTGCCAGCAGCCCCTGGGACGGAGAAAGGGTCGGAAACACCATATATTTT.

The rearrangement joins TRBV6-5 to TRBJ2-5, with a tentative D call TRBD2 (7 bases). CDR1 and CDR2 (germline): MNHEY, SVGAGI. V lost 8 bases to trimming and J lost 3 bases, with 19 bases between them. This CDR3 contains 15 residues. The CDR3 region is CASGEPVGGEETQYF. The CDR3 region has the DNA TGTGCCAGCGGGGAACCGGTAGGGGGGGAAGAGACCCAGTACTTC.

The gene calls are TRBV28 and TRBJ2-4; perhaps TRBD2 as D (5 bases). V was pared by 5 bases and J by 1 base, with 12 bases between. The CDR3 has 15 residues. Germline V gene data show CDR1 as MDHEN and CDR2 as SYDVKM. CDR3 nucleotides: TGTGCCAGCAGTGGCACCCGAGGGGCCAAAAACATTCAGTACTTC. Its protein product is CASSGTRGAKNIQYF. The full variable domain, its missing parts supplied by reference TRBV28 and TRBJ2-4, is DVKVTQSSRYLVKRTGEKVFLECVQDMDHENMFWYRQDPGLGLRLIYFSYDVKMKEKGDIPEGYSVSREKKERFSLILESASTNQTSMYLCASSGTRGAKNIQYFGAGTRLSVL.

This clonotype has a handful of counts. The J gene is TRBJ2-7, the V gene TRBV20-1; the D gene is possibly TRBD2 (7 bases). The CDR3 is made up of 15 amino acids. V shed 0 bases and J shed 5 bases, with 17 bases lying between them. The V gene's germline CDR1 is DFQATT and CDR2 SNEGSKA (reference sequence). The CDR3 region is CSARDPWRGPNEQYF. Here the CDR3 DNA reads TGCAGTGCTAGAGATCCGTGGCGGGGGCCGAACGAGCAGTACTTC.

The chain links TRBV27 to TRBJ1-5; D possibly corresponds to TRBD1 (6 bases). Germline V CDR1 and CDR2: MNHEY, SMNVEV (reference sequence). This CDR3 has 15 residues. The ends were cut back, 0 bases at V and 7 bases at J, with 13 bases in the middle. The CDR3 region has the DNA TGTGCCAGCAGTTTATCGGGGGGAAGGGGGCAGCCCCAGCATTTT. As protein: CASSLSGGRGQPQHF.